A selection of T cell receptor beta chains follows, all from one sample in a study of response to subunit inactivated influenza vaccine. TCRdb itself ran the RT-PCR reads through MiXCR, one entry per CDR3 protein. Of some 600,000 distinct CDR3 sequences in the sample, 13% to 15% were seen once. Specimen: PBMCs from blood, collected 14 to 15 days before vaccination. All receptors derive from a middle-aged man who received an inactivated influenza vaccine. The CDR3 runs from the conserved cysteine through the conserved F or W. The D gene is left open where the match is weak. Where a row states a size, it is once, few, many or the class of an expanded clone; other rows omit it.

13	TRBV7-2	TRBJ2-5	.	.	CASSARLRETQYF	TGTGCCAGCAGCGCCCGCCTACGGGAGACCCAGTACTTC
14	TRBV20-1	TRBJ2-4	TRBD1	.	CSARQQGPKNIQYF	TGCAGTGCTAGACAACAGGGGCCCAAAAACATTCAGTACTTC
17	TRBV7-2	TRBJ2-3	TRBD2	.	CASSSHGLAGFTDTQYF	TGTGCCAGCAGCTCACACGGACTAGCGGGATTCACAGATACGCAGTATTTT
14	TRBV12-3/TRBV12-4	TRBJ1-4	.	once	CASSPVLSSEKLFF	TGTGCCAGCAGTCCCGTCTTGAGTAGTGAAAAACTGTTTTTT
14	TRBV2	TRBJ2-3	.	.	CASKRGSFPDTQYF	TGTGCCAGCAAACGGGGTAGTTTCCCAGATACGCAGTATTTT
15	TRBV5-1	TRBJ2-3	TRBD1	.	CASSLAGQRTDTQYF	TGCGCCAGCAGCTTGGCGGGACAGAGAACAGATACGCAGTATTTT
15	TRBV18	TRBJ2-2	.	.	CASSPFGGNTGELFF	TGTGCCAGCTCACCCTTCGGGGGGAACACCGGGGAGCTGTTTTTT
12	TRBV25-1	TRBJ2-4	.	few	CASSGPENIQYF	TGTGCCAGCAGTGGCCCGGAAAACATTCAGTACTTC
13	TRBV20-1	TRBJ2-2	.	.	CSAQSGFSGELFF	TGCAGTGCGCAATCAGGGTTTTCCGGGGAGCTGTTTTTT
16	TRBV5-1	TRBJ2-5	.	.	CASSMAATGRSETQYF	TGCGCCAGCAGCATGGCGGCCACAGGGCGGTCGGAGACCCAGTACTTC
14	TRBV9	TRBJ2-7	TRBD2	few	CASSAPTPGGEQYF	TGTGCCAGCAGCGCCCCGACCCCGGGGGGGGAGCAGTACTTC
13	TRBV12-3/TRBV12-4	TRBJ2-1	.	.	CASTTGTHNEQFF	TGTGCCAGCACCACCGGGACCCACAATGAGCAGTTCTTC
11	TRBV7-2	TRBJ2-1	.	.	CASSPIPEQFF	TGTGCCAGCAGCCCCATTCCCGAGCAGTTCTTC
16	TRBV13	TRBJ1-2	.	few	CASSLLVEGANYGYTF	TGTGCCAGCAGCTTGCTCGTCGAGGGGGCTAACTATGGCTACACCTTC
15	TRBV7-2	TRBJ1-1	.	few	CASSLAIPGWAEAFF	TGTGCCAGCAGCTTAGCGATACCGGGTTGGGCTGAAGCTTTCTTT
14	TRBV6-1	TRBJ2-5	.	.	CASSEADTQETQYF	TGTGCCAGCAGTGAAGCCGACACTCAAGAGACCCAGTACTTC
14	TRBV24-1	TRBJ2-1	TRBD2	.	CATSDGGRASEQFF	TGTGCCACCAGTGATGGCGGGAGGGCCTCTGAGCAGTTCTTC
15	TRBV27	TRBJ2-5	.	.	CASSRQTGPRETQYF	TGTGCCAGCAGTCGCCAGACAGGTCCCCGGGAGACCCAGTACTTC
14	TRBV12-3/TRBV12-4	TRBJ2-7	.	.	CASRNPGVSYEQYF	TGTGCCAGCAGAAACCCGGGGGTTTCCTACGAGCAGTACTTC
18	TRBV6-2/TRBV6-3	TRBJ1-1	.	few	CASSPLGGGTYMNTEAFF	TGTGCCAGCAGCCCCCTCGGGGGGGGGACATACATGAACACTGAAGCTTTCTTT
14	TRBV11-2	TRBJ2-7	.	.	CASSSDFWVGGQYF	TGTGCCAGCAGCTCGGATTTTTGGGTGGGTGGGCAGTACTTC
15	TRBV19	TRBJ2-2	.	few	CASSIAASPSGELFF	TGTGCCAGTAGTATAGCGGCGTCCCCTAGCGGGGAGCTGTTTTTT
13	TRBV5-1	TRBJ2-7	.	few	CASSSHVSYEQYF	TGCGCCAGCAGCTCCCATGTAAGCTACGAGCAGTACTTC
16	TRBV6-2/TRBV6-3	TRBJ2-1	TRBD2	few	CASSYSISGGSNEQFF	TGTGCCAGCAGTTACTCGATCAGCGGGGGGAGTAATGAGCAGTTCTTC
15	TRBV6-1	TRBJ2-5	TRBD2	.	CASSKLAGSQETQYF	TGTGCCAGCAGTAAATTAGCGGGGTCCCAAGAGACCCAGTACTTC
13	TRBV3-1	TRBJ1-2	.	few	CASSQDIAYGYTF	TGTGCCAGCAGCCAAGATATAGCCTATGGCTACACCTTC
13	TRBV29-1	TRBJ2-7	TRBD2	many	CSVGTSGRDEQYF	TGCAGCGTTGGGACTAGCGGGAGGGACGAGCAGTACTTC
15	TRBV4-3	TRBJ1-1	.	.	CASSQDSRVGTEAFF	TGCGCCAGCAGCCAAGATTCCAGGGTCGGCACTGAAGCTTTCTTT